Listed below are T cell receptor beta chains from one sample, sequenced in a study of cytomegalovirus exposure and HLA in healthy donors. The table came from immunoSEQ multiplex PCR; TCRdb's copy has only in-frame clones and leaves some out. This table has some 200,000 clones, around 73% appearing once. Sequenced sample: PBMCs. All receptors derive from a woman in her thirties in good health and CMV-seronegative. Each CDR3 is given with its conserved first and last residue. The order of the fields is V gene, CDR3 protein.

TRBV4-1	CASSQVLGGGYPF
TRBV7-9	CASSIHPGAFF
TRBV7-9	CASSPDMRGYTF
TRBV5-1	CASRDRGLRAFF
TRBV10-3	CAVGGTEGAYEQYF
TRBV6-5	CASSYIGGGAYNEQFF
TRBV11-2	CASSPRGVSNEQFF
TRBV19	CASSYLYGHLNTGELFF
TRBV19	CASSTQLISDQPQHF
TRBV5-1	CASRVVRDGDYTF
TRBV6-1	CASSGPWDILSTDTQYF
TRBV5-6	CASSRTVEYGYTF
TRBV5-1	CASSLGRSEIRQETQYF
TRBV5-1	CASSPRGLAGCEQYF
TRBV5-6	CASSLGSRGGYTF
TRBV10-2	CASSARTSPEQYF
TRBV11-2	CASSLKRSQESTDTQYF
TRBV10-3	CAITRQGEREAFF
TRBV28	CAATIRDSREKLFF
TRBV27	CASSKGYEQYF
TRBV28	CASSLFGRGFSPLHF
TRBV9	CASSDIGQGAIGYTF
TRBV7-3	CASSSRGVGFTDTQYF
TRBV7-8	CASSRIQGGAYNEQFF
TRBV4-1	CASSLAGRGGELFF
TRBV7-9	CASTVTGQPYGYTF
TRBV7-2	CASSRTSGAPYEQYF
TRBV10-3	CAINPGQGNYGYTF
TRBV7-2	CASSLNRPGGRADTQYF
TRBV6-6	CASSPLGEGPMETQYF
TRBV6-1	CASSEVPGQGVGYTF
TRBV14	CASSQPPRDTQETQYF
TRBV29-1	CSVVGTGGAGEYF
TRBV5-4	CASTSPTGWNTEAFF
TRBV4-2	CASSGGNYGYTF
TRBV5-1	CASSLATYTDTQYF
TRBV5-1	CASKLRVDKNIQYF
TRBV29-1	CSVALRSQPYEQYF
TRBV2	CASSRVTLAKNIQYF
TRBV6-4	CASSDSREYNEQFF
TRBV7-9	CASSLGGAPEAFF
TRBV28	CASSPPTEIQETQYF
TRBV5-1	CASSVDSFEQYF
TRBV5-1	CASSAQGYEQYF
TRBV16	CASSPRLTTYGYTF
TRBV7-6	CASSPSEGETNTEAFF
TRBV6-1	CASSGRVMGAGYEQYF
TRBV29-1	CSASSHPYEQYF
TRBV11-2	CASSLGRGGYTF
TRBV5-1	CASSVQADFSYEQYF
TRBV29-1	CSVEAGTGIHEQYF
TRBV4-1	CASSRLQQGTNEKLFF
TRBV7-8	CASSPPPWRAHYEQYF
TRBV9	CASSSGSRGYTF
TRBV13	CASSFSSGRYEQYF
TRBV5-1	CASRQGDIRAHIYEQYF
TRBV18	CASSLEREDEQFF